Described below is a single TCR beta chain sequence and its context. This receptor's antigen is unknown. Qualities for individual bases were not recorded, and no much larger clone is one base off. Library method: 5' RACE. Sequencer: Illumina HiSeq 2500. A second PCR of roughly 7 to 11 cycles was performed with a sample-barcoded 5' primer and a J-beta primer mix. Each TCR beta cDNA molecule received a unique molecular identifier from a template-switch 5' adaptor carrying 12 random nucleotides. Each sample yielded at least 2.5 million CDR3-containing paired-end reads. First-strand cDNA was synthesized from all RNA with the Mint cDNA synthesis kit, primed by a TRBC-specific oligonucleotide. Following uracil-DNA glycosylase treatment, a first 18-cycle PCR with universal primers M1SS and BC2_uni_R was performed on all cDNA. As for how the authors treated the data: Each sample was normalized by randomly selecting 1 million high-quality reads, each carrying a distinct molecular identifier. Reads sharing molecular identifiers were discarded rather than binned into consensus sequences. MiTCR, with a Q25 quality threshold and the strictest error-elimination algorithm, was used for CDR3 identification, clonotype clustering and error correction. A nonparametric unseen species model with Euler transformation was used to estimate a lower bound on total TCR beta diversity. Using fastp trimming at Q25 and MiXCR clonotype assembly, TCRdb reanalyzed the public sequencing data and kept in-frame beta chains. Under each unique CDR3 protein, matching rows form one entry showing the most common genes and DNA. TCRdb, rather than the study authors, made the V and J calls. In all, the sample holds fewer than 1,000,000 distinct CDR3 sequences, and about 42% of those were seen once. The ten largest clones represent approximately 18% of the sample.

These data are taken from a study of blood T cells in healthy people across ages (dated by TCRdb to between 2014 and 2016). For context, the study as a whole: In model experiments, roughly one uniquely barcoded TCR beta cDNA molecule per two T cells was captured by template switching. For two donors (one aged 18 to 29 and one aged 80 or older), the study analyzed two additional independent replicas of 1 million unique cDNA reads from the same blood draw. Four age groups were formed from the donors: young (average around 15 years), middle-aged (more than 35), aged (around 68) and long-lived (roughly 81). The study measured age-related changes in TCR beta repertoire diversity using deep sequencing normalized with unique cDNA molecular identifiers. To avoid experimental bias, donors of different ages were distributed randomly across sequencing lanes. Overall study outcomes, separate from this receptor: Because donor CMV infection status was unknown, age-related changes in expanded clonotypes were potentially confounded. The percentage of naive T cells measured by flow cytometry correlated strongly with observed TCR beta diversity. Since profiling was done on bulk unsorted PBMCs, naive and antigen-experienced compartments could not be conclusively compared. Estimates of total diversity based on one million sequenced T cells were considered lower bounds and underestimates. Compared with the aged group, the long-lived group had more naive CD4+ T cells, fewer expanded clones and increased TCR diversity, a pattern suggesting age selection. Observed TCR beta diversity per million T cells fell roughly linearly with age, and a significant reduction was already apparent by age around 39.

The roughly 42 donors, aged 6 to 90 years, were systemically healthy Caucasian individuals from Russia. Approximately 9.7 milliliters of peripheral blood were drawn from each donor into EDTA-treated Vacutainer tubes. Ficoll-Paque density-gradient centrifugation was used to isolate PBMCs, with at least 7 million per sample. Total RNA, at least 6 micrograms per sample, was extracted from PBMCs with Trizol reagent. Naive CD45RAhigh/CD27high T cell percentages were measured by flow cytometry on a PBMC aliquot from every donor. The CDR3 spans 17 residues, from the cysteine through the phenylalanine. Just the 51-base CDR3 DNA is kept, in frame starting at base 1. Relative to germline, V is missing 4 bases and J is missing 5 bases, with 15 bases of the junction outside any gene match. From a lookup of the germline V gene, CDR1 and CDR2 are SGHRS and YFSETQ.

The sequencing input was blood. This clonotype originated in a man older than 75 in good health. The chain uses TRBV5-1 and TRBJ2-5, with TRBD1 identical over 9 junction bases. The nucleotide sequence is given as TGCGCCAGCAGCCCCCGGGACAGGGCCAAGGCTTGGGAGACCCAGTACTTC. Translated, it reads CASSPRDRAKAWETQYF.